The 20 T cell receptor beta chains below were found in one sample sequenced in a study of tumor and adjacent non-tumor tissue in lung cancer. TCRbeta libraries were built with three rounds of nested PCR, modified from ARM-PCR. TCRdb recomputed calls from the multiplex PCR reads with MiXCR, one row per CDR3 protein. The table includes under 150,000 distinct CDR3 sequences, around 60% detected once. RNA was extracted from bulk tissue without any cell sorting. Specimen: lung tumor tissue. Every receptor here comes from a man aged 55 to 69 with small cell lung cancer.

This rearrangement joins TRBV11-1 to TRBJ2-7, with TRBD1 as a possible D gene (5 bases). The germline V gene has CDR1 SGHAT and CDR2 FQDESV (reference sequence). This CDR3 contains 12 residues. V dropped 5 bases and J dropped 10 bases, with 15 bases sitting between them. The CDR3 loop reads CASSGHGHGQYF. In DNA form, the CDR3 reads TGTGCCAGCAGCGGACATGGGCACGGACAGTACTTC. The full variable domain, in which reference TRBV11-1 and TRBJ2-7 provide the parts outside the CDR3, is EAEVAQSPRYKITEKSQAVAFWCDPISGHATLYWYRQILGQGPELLVQFQDESVVDDSQLPKDRFSAERLKGVDSTLKIQPAELGDSAMYLCASSGHGHGQYFGPGTRLTVT.

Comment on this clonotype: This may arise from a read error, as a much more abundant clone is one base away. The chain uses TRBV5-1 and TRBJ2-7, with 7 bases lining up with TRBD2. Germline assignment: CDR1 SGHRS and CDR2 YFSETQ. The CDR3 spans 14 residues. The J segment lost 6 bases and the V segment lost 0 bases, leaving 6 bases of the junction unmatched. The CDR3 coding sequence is TGCGCCAGCAGCTTGGGGCGGGAGTTCCGCGAGCAGTACTTC. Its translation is CASSLGREFREQYF.

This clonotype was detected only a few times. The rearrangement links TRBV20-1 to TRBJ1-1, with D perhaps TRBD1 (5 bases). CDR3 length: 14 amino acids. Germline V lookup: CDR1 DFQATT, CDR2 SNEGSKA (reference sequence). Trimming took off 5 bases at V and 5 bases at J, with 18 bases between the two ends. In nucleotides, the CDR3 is TGCAGTGCTTGGGCGGCTCCCGGGGGGACTGAAGCTTTCTTT. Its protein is CSAWAAPGGTEAFF.

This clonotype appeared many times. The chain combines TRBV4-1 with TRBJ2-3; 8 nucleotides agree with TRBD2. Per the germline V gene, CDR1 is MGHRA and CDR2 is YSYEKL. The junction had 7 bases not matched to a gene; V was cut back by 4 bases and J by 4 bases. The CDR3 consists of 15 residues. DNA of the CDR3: TGCGCCAGCAGCCGTGGACTAGCTGGGGCAGATACGCAGTATTTT. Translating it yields CASSRGLAGADTQYF.

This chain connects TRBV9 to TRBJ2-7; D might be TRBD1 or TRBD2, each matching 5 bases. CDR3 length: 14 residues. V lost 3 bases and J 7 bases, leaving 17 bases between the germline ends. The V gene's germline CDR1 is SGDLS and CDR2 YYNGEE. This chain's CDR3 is CASSGQGRRGEQYF. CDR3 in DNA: TGTGCCAGCAGCGGGCAGGGACGCCGAGGTGAGCAGTACTTC.

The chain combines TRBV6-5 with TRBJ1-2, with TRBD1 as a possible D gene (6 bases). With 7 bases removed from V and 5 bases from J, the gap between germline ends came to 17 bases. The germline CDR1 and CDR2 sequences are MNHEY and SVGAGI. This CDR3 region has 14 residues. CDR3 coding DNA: TGTGCCAGCATAGACTCGGGGGGGCGGTATGGCTACACCTTC. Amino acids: CASIDSGGRYGYTF.

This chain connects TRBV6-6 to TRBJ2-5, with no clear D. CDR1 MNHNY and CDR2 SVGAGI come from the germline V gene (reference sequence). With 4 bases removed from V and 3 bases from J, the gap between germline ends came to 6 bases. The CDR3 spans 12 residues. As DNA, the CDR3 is TGTGCCAGCAGTTGGACCGAAGAGACCCAGTACTTC. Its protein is CASSWTEETQYF.

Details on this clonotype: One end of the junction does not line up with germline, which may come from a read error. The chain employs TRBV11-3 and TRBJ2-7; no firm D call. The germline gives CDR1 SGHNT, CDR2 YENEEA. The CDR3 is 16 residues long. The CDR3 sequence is CASSLWVRGTYYGQYF. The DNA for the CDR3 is TGTGCCAGCAGCTTATGGGTTCGAGGAACCTACTACGGGCAGTACTTC.

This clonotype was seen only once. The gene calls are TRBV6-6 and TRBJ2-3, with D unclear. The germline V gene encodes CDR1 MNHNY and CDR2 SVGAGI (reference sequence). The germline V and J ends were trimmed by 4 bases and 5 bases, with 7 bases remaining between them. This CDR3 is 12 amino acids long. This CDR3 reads CASSSVGDTQYF. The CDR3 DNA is TGTGCCAGCAGTTCCGTGGGAGATACGCAGTATTTT.

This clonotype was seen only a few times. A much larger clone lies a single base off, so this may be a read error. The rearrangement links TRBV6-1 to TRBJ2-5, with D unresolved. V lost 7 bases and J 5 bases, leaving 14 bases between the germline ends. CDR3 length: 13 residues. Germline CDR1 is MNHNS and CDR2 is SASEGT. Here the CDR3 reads CASTGAQRETQYF. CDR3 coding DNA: TGTGCCAGCACTGGTGCCCAGAGGGAGACCCAGTACTTC.

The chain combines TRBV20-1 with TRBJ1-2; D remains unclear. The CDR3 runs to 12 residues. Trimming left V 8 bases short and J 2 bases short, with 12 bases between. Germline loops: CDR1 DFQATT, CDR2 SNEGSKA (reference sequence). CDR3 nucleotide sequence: TGCAGTATAGGAGTGACGAACTATGGCTACACCTTC. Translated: CSIGVTNYGYTF.

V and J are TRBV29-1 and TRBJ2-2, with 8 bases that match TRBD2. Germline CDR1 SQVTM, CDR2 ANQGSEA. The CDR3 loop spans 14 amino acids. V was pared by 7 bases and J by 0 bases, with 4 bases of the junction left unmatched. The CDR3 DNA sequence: TGCAGCGCCTCGGGACTAGCGAACACCGGGGAGCTGTTTTTT. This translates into CSASGLANTGELFF.

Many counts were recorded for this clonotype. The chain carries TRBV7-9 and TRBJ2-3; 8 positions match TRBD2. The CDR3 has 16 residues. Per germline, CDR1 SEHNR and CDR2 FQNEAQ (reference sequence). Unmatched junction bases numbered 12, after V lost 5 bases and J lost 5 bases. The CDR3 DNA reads TGTGCCAGCAGCCCGAGAACGGGAGGGCGTGTAGATACGCAGTATTTT. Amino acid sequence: CASSPRTGGRVDTQYF.

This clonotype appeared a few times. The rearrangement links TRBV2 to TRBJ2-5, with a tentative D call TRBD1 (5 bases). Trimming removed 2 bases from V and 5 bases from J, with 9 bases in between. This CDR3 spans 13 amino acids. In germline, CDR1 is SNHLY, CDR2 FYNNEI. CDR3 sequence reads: CASSEQGGETQYF. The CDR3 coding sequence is TGTGCCAGCAGTGAACAGGGTGGTGAGACCCAGTACTTC.

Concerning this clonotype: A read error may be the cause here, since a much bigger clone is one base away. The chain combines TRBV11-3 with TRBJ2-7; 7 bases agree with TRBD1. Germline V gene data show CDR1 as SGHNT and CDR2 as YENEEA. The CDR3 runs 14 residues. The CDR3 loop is CASSLGGGGYEQHF. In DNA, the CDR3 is TGTGCCAGCAGCTTAGGAGGGGGCGGGTACGAGCAGCACTTC.

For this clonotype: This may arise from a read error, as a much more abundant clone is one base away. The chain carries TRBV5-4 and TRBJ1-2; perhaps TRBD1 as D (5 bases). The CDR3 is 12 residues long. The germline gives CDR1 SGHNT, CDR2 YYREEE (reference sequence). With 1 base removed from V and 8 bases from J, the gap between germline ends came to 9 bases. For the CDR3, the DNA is TGTGCCAGCAGCTTGTCAGGGTCCGGCTACACCTTC. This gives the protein CASSLSGSGYTF.

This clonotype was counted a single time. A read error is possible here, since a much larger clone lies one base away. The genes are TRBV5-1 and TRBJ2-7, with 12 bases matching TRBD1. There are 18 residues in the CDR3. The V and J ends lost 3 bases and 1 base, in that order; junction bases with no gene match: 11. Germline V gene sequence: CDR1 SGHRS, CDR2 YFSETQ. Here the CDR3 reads CASSSWGQGADGSYEQYF. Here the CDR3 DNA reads TGCGCCAGCAGCTCCTGGGGACAGGGGGCAGACGGGTCCTACGAGCAGTACTTC.

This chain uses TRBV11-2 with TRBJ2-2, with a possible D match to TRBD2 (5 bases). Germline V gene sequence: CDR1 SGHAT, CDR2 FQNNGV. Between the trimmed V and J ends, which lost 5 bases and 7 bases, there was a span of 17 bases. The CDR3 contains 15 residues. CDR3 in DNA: TGTGCCAGCAGCATAAATAGCGCCGTCATCGGGGAGCTGTTTTTT. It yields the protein CASSINSAVIGELFF. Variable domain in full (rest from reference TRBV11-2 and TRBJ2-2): EAGVAQSPRYKIIEKRQSVAFWCNPISGHATLYWYQQILGQGPKLLIQFQNNGVVDDSQLPKDRFSAERLKGVDSTLKIQPAKLEDSAVYLCASSINSAVIGELFFGEGSRLTVL.

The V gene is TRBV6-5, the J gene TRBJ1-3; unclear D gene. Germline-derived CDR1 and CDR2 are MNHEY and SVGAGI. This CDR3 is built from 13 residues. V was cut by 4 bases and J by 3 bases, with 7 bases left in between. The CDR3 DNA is TGTGCCAGCAGTTTGGCTGGTGGAAACACCATATATTTT. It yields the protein CASSLAGGNTIYF.

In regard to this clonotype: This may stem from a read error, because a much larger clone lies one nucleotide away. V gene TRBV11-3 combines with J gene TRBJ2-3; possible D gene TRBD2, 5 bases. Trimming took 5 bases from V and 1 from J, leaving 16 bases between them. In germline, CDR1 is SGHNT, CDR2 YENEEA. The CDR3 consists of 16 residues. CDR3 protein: CASSQRTGSGTDTQYF. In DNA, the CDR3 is TGTGCCAGCAGCCAACGGACGGGGAGTGGCACAGATACGCAGTATTTT. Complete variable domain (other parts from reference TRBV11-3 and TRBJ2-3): EAGVVQSPRYKIIEKKQPVAFWCNPISGHNTLYWYLQNLGQGPELLIRYENEEAVDDSQLPKDRFSAERLKGVDSTLKIQPAELGDSAVYLCASSQRTGSGTDTQYFGPGTRLTVL.